The 9 T cell receptor beta chains reported below all come from one sample, sequenced in a study of Graves' ophthalmopathy and Graves' hyperthyroidism. RNA transcripts were the template, and TCR beta CDR3 regions were amplified from them. Amplification began with first-round RT-PCR using HTBI primers, then second-round multiplex PCR was performed. TCRdb processed the multiplex PCR reads anew with MiXCR; each CDR3 protein has one entry. The table shows about 390,000 distinct CDR3 sequences, with about a sixth occurring only once. Sample: peripheral blood. The receptors shown here come from an adult woman with stable Graves' hyperthyroidism.

This clonotype was seen many times. The chain joins TRBV28 to TRBJ2-7; 8 bases line up with TRBD1. The CDR3 sequence is 17 residues long. From germline, CDR1 is MDHEN and CDR2 SYDVKM. V shed 3 bases and J 7 bases; nucleotides not matched to a gene: 17. The CDR3 reads CASSFPRTGILRVEQYF. In DNA form, the CDR3 reads TGTGCCAGCAGTTTTCCCCGGACAGGGATCCTACGTGTGGAGCAGTACTTC.

There are many counts of this clonotype. This chain links TRBV10-3 with TRBJ1-1; D is uncertain. Germline CDR1 is ENHRY and CDR2 is SYGVKD. V was cut by 3 bases and J by 0 bases, with 11 bases left in between. The CDR3 runs to 15 residues. This chain's CDR3 is CAISERPLLNTEAFF. The CDR3 DNA is TGTGCCATCAGTGAAAGGCCGTTACTGAACACTGAAGCTTTCTTT.

This clonotype has a count of ten or more. The chain recombines TRBV7-9 with TRBJ1-1; tentative D call: TRBD1 (5 bases). This CDR3 is 15 amino acids long. The germline V gene has CDR1 SEHNR and CDR2 FQNEAQ (reference sequence). V lost 1 base to trimming and J lost 5 bases, with 14 bases between them. The CDR3 loop reads CASSLGTAGRTEAFF. In DNA form, the CDR3 reads TGTGCCAGCAGCTTAGGAACGGCAGGGAGAACTGAAGCTTTCTTT.

In its sample, this clonotype was seen many times. The chain recombines TRBV2 with TRBJ1-2; a weak D match, TRBD1 (5 bases). Germline CDR1 and CDR2: SNHLY and FYNNEI. The CDR3 extends over 13 amino acids. Trimming stripped 10 bases from V and 2 bases from J, with 14 bases between. This CDR3 reads CAIALDMNYGYTF. CDR3 DNA: TGTGCCATAGCATTGGACATGAACTATGGCTACACCTTC.

This clonotype was observed many times. The gene calls are TRBV5-5 and TRBJ2-5, with a possible D match to TRBD2 (5 bases). This CDR3 spans 14 amino acids. Looked up from germline, CDR1 is SGHKS and CDR2 is YYEKEE (reference sequence). Trimming cost V 2 bases and J 1 base, with 9 bases left between them. The CDR3 bases are TGTGCCAGCAGCTTCGAGGGCGGCCAAGAGACCCAGTACTTC. Translated, it gives CASSFEGGQETQYF.

This clonotype has ten or more counts. The rearrangement joins TRBV2 to TRBJ1-1; no firm D call. The CDR3 consists of 13 residues. Trimming took 8 bases from V and 4 from J, leaving 14 bases between them. Germline V gene sequence: CDR1 SNHLY, CDR2 FYNNEI. CDR3 amino acids: CASGRGGSTEAFF. The CDR3 region has the DNA TGTGCCAGCGGACGCGGAGGCAGCACTGAAGCTTTCTTT.

This clonotype has a handful of counts. The chain joins TRBV27 to TRBJ2-7, with TRBD2 identical over 8 bases. The J segment lost 4 bases and the V segment lost 5 bases, leaving 10 bases of the junction unmatched. The V gene's germline CDR1 is MNHEY and CDR2 SMNVEV (reference sequence). There are 15 residues in the CDR3. DNA of the CDR3: TGTGCCAGCAGTGGAAATCTAGCGGGTAATTACGAGCAGTACTTC. Amino acids: CASSGNLAGNYEQYF.

Turning to this clonotype: An end of the junction differs from the germline gene, which may be a read error. The rearrangement links TRBV2 to TRBJ2-4; D is perhaps TRBD1 or TRBD2 (5 bases each). CDR3 size: 15 residues. CDR1 and CDR2 (germline): SNHLY, FYNNEI. The CDR3 here is CAISVGVLGKNIQYF. CDR3 bases: TGTGCCATCAGTGTGGGGGTTTTGGGCAAAAACATTCAGTACTTC.

This clonotype was seen ten or more times. The chain has TRBV11-2 and TRBJ2-5; D might be TRBD2 (5 bases). Trimming removed 0 bases from V and 7 bases from J, with 15 bases in between. This CDR3 comprises 15 residues. Germline V gene lookup returns CDR1 SGHAT and CDR2 FQNNGV. The DNA for the CDR3 is TGTGCCAGCAGCTTAGATCGATACGGGGTCGGGACCCAGTACTTC. Translated, it gives CASSLDRYGVGTQYF.